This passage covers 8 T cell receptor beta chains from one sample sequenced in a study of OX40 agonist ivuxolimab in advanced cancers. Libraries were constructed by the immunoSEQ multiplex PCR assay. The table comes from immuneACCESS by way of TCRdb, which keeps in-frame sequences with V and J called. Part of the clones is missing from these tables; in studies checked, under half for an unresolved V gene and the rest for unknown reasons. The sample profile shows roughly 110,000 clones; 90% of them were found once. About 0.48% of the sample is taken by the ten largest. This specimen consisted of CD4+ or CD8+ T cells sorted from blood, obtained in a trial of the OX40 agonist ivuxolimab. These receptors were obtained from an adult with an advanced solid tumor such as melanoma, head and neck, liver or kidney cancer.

This CDR3 is CASSEGQGRGGYTF. In DNA form, the CDR3 reads TGTGCCAGCAGTGAAGGGCAGGGCCGAGGAGGCTACACCTTC. V usage is TRBV6-1 and J usage is TRBJ1-2, with D possibly being TRBD1 (5 bases). Trimming left V 1 base short and J 8 bases short, with 14 bases between. The germline V gene has CDR1 MNHNS and CDR2 SASEGT. The CDR3 sequence is 14 residues long.

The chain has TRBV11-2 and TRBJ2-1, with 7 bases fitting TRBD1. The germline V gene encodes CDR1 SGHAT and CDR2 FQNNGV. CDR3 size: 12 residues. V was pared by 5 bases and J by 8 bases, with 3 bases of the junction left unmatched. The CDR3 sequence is CASSRDRHEQFF. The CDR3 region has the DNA TGTGCCAGCAGCCGGGACAGACATGAGCAGTTCTTC.

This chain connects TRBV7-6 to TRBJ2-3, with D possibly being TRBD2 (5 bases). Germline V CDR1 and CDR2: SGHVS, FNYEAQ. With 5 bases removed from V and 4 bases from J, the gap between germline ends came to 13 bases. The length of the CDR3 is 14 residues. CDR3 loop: CASSHPDGADTQYF. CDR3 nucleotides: TGTGCCAGCAGCCATCCCGACGGGGCAGATACGCAGTATTTT.

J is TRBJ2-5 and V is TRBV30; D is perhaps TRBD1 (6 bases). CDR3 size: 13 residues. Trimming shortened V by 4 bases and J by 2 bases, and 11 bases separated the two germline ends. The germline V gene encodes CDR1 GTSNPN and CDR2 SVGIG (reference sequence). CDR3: CAWTQGSQETQYF. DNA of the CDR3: TGTGCCTGGACTCAGGGGTCTCAAGAGACCCAGTACTTC.

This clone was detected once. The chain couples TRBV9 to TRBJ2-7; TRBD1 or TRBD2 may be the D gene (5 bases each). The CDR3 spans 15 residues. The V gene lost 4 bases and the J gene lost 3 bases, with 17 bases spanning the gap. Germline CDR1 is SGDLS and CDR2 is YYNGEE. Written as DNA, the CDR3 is TGTGCCAGCAGCCTGGGGCCGGGGATCCGCTACGAGCAGTACTTC. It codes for CASSLGPGIRYEQYF.

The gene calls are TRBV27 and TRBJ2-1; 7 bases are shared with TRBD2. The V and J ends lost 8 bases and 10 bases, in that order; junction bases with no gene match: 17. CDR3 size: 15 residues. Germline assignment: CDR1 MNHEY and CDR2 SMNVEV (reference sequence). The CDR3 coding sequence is TGTGCCAGCGCTTCACTGCCTCGGGCGGGGGACGAGCAGTTCTTC. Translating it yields CASASLPRAGDEQFF.

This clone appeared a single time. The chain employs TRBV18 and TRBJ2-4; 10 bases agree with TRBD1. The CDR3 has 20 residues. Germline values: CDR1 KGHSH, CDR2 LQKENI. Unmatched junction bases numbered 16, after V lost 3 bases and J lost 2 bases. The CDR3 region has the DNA TGTGCCAGCTCACCGCTTTCCCGGACAGGGGGAATGAAGACCAAAAACATTCAGTACTTC. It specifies CASSPLSRTGGMKTKNIQYF.

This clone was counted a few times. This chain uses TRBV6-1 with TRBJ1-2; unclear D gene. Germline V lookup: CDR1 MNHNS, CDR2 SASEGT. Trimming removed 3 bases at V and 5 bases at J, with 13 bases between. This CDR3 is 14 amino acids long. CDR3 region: CASSDSAGLYGYTF. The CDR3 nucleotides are TGTGCCAGCAGTGATTCGGCAGGACTGTATGGCTACACCTTC.